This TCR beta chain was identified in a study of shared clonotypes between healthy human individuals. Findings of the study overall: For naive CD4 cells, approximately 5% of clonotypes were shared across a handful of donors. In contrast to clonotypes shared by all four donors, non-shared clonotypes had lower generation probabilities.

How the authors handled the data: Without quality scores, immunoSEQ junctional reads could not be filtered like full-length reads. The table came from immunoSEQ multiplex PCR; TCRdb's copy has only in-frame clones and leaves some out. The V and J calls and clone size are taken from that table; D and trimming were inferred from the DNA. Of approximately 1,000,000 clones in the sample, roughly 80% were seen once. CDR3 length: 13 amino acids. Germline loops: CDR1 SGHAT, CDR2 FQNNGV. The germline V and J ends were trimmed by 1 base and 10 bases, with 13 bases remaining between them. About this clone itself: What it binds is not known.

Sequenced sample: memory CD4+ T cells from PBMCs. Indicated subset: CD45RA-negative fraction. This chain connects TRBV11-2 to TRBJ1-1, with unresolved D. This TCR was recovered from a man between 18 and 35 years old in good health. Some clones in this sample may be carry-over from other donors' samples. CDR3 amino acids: CASSLGKGARAFF. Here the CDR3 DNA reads TGTGCCAGCAGCTTAGGAAAGGGTGCCAGAGCTTTCTTT.